Below are 8 T cell receptor beta chains sequenced from a single sample in a study of control samples from healthy donors and cancer patients (dated by TCRdb to the early 2020s). The method was the immunoSEQ multiplex PCR assay. TCRdb's version of the immuneACCESS table is confined to in-frame rearrangements and falls short of the full clone set. An unresolved V gene accounts for under half of the shortfall where checked; the remainder is of unknown origin. This sample comprises 130,000 or so clones, roughly 88% of them detected only once. The ten largest clones add up to about 3.4% of the sample. Material: blood. These receptors all come from a man aged 45-65 years in good health.

This clone was found a few times. This sequence joins TRBV2 and TRBJ2-7; no firm D call. Germline V gives CDR1 SNHLY, CDR2 FYNNEI. V was trimmed by 3 bases and J by 2 bases, leaving 5 bases between them. The CDR3 extends over 12 amino acids. The CDR3 coding sequence is TGTGCCAGCAGTGATCAAGCCTACGAGCAGTACTTC. Its translation is CASSDQAYEQYF.

This clone was seen only once. V and J are TRBV19 and TRBJ2-7; D is ambiguous. The ends were cut back, 5 bases at V and 10 bases at J, with 18 bases in the middle. Germline lookup yields CDR1 LNHDA and CDR2 SQIVND (reference sequence). This CDR3 region has 13 residues. The CDR3 nucleotides are TGTGCCAGTAGTCCCCCCTCAGGTTCTTCTCAGTACTTC. As protein: CASSPPSGSSQYF.

This chain joins TRBV7-3 and TRBJ2-6, with D tentatively TRBD1 or TRBD2 (6 bases each). V was pared by 7 bases and J by 2 bases, with 18 bases between. CDR1 is SGHTA, CDR2 FQGTGA, per germline. The CDR3 has 17 amino acids. The CDR3 reads CASTQFGGRAGANVLTF. CDR3 sequence (DNA): TGTGCCAGCACTCAATTTGGGGGGCGCGCTGGGGCCAACGTCCTGACTTTC.

This clone was seen just once. For the CDR3, the DNA is TGTGCCACCAGTGATCTTACTAGCGGGGGGGATACGCAGTATTTT. Its protein is CATSDLTSGGDTQYF. This rearrangement joins TRBV24-1 to TRBJ2-3, with 12 positions matching TRBD2. This CDR3 spans 15 amino acids. V was clipped by 3 bases and J by 6 bases; unmatched bases: 3. Per germline, CDR1 KGHDR and CDR2 SFDVKD.

The chain has TRBV27 and TRBJ1-2, with 8 bases aligning to TRBD1. The CDR3 has 16 amino acids. Germline values: CDR1 MNHEY, CDR2 SMNVEV (reference sequence). The V gene end was trimmed by 6 bases and the J gene end by 5 bases; junction bases not matched to a gene: 14. The CDR3 sequence is CASSPLTRGHNYGYTF. The CDR3 nucleotides are TGTGCCAGCAGCCCGCTCACCAGGGGGCATAATTATGGCTACACCTTC.

The chain combines TRBV5-1 with TRBJ2-5, with D unresolved. CDR3 length equals 15 residues. The germline CDR1 and CDR2 sequences are SGHRS and YFSETQ. Trimming cost V 0 bases and J 2 bases, with 11 bases left between them. The DNA of the CDR3 is TGCGCCAGCAGCTTGGATATAGGATGGCAAGAGACCCAGTACTTC. This sequence encodes CASSLDIGWQETQYF.

This clone was counted a single time. The gene calls are TRBV30 and TRBJ1-4; a weak D match, TRBD1 (5 bases). Trimming pared 3 bases from V and 13 bases from J, leaving 18 bases between. Germline CDR1 and CDR2: GTSNPN and SVGIG (reference sequence). This CDR3 has 13 amino acids. CDR3 in DNA: TGTGCCTGGAGCAAAAATGGGGCAGGGACACTGTTTTTT. Its protein product is CAWSKNGAGTLFF.

This clone has just a few counts. Different DNA sequences within this sample yield the same CDR3. This rearrangement joins TRBV6-1 to TRBJ1-2; D perhaps matches TRBD1 (6 bases). V shed 0 bases and J shed 6 bases, with 8 bases lying between them. The CDR3 sequence is 13 residues long. The germline V gene encodes CDR1 MNHNS and CDR2 SASEGT. The CDR3 coding sequence is TGTGCCAGCAGTGAAGCCACAGGGCATGGCTACACCTTC. It codes for CASSEATGHGYTF.